A selection of T cell receptor beta chains follows, all from one sample in a study of identical twins. TCRdb analysed the 5' RACE reads with MiXCR anew, one entry per CDR3 protein. The top ten clones hold around 1.5% of a sample with about 920,000 distinct CDR3 sequences, around an eighth of them seen once. The same sample was also used in a study of yellow fever vaccine responses in identical twins.

The sample consisted of PBMCs. Receptors originate from a woman younger than 30 in good health. Both conserved end residues are part of each CDR3. A D gene is named only where the DNA matches it firmly. Expanded clones are given a class, and other clones once, few, many or no size at all.

v_gene: TRBV5-1; len: 16; abundance: many; j_gene: TRBJ2-1; d_gene: TRBD2; CDR3aa: CASSLNLAGSYNEQFF; CDR3nt: TGCGCCAGCAGCTTGAATTTAGCGGGTTCCTACAATGAGCAGTTCTTC
v_gene: TRBV5-1; len: 15; abundance: many; j_gene: TRBJ2-1; d_gene: .; CDR3aa: CASSLPGTSYNEQFF; CDR3nt: TGCGCCAGCAGCTTGCCGGGGACTTCCTACAATGAGCAGTTCTTC
v_gene: TRBV3-1; len: 16; abundance: .; j_gene: TRBJ2-5; d_gene: TRBD2; CDR3aa: CASSQTNIAGLETQYF; CDR3nt: TGTGCCAGCAGCCAAACCAATATAGCGGGATTAGAGACCCAGTACTTC
v_gene: TRBV12-3/TRBV12-4; len: 14; abundance: .; j_gene: TRBJ1-1; d_gene: TRBD1; CDR3aa: CASRPTGSETEAFF; CDR3nt: TGTGCCAGCAGACCGACAGGGTCTGAGACTGAAGCTTTCTTT
v_gene: TRBV12-3/TRBV12-4; len: 13; abundance: many; j_gene: TRBJ1-5; d_gene: .; CDR3aa: CASRADGKRPQHF; CDR3nt: TGTGCCAGCAGGGCCGACGGGAAAAGGCCCCAGCATTTT
v_gene: TRBV5-1; len: 16; abundance: few; j_gene: TRBJ2-7; d_gene: TRBD2; CDR3aa: CASSTGTSGTTYEQYF; CDR3nt: TGCGCCAGCAGCACTGGGACTAGCGGGACGACCTACGAGCAGTACTTC
v_gene: TRBV12-3/TRBV12-4; len: 18; abundance: .; j_gene: TRBJ2-1; d_gene: TRBD2; CDR3aa: CASSFFAMVGGRANEQFF; CDR3nt: TGTGCCAGCAGTTTCTTCGCCATGGTGGGCGGGAGGGCAAATGAGCAGTTCTTC
v_gene: TRBV7-9; len: 15; abundance: many; j_gene: TRBJ1-1; d_gene: TRBD1; CDR3aa: CASSYVKTGVYEAFF; CDR3nt: TGTGCCAGCAGCTATGTTAAAACAGGGGTTTATGAAGCTTTCTTT
v_gene: TRBV7-6; len: 15; abundance: .; j_gene: TRBJ2-2; d_gene: .; CDR3aa: CASSFTTANTGELFF; CDR3nt: TGTGCCAGCAGCTTTACTACCGCGAACACCGGGGAGCTGTTTTTT
v_gene: TRBV20-1; len: 19; abundance: .; j_gene: TRBJ2-2; d_gene: TRBD2; CDR3aa: CSATSQVLAGAANTGELFF; CDR3nt: TGCAGTGCTACCTCCCAGGTTCTAGCGGGGGCCGCGAACACCGGGGAGCTGTTTTTT
v_gene: TRBV20-1; len: 11; abundance: .; j_gene: TRBJ2-7; d_gene: .; CDR3aa: CSARLQYEQYF; CDR3nt: TGCAGTGCTAGGCTACAGTACGAGCAGTACTTC
v_gene: TRBV11-2; len: 16; abundance: .; j_gene: TRBJ2-7; d_gene: .; CDR3aa: CASSSRGGQGFYEQYF; CDR3nt: TGTGCCAGCAGCTCGCGGGGGGGACAGGGATTCTACGAGCAGTACTTC
v_gene: TRBV19; len: 13; abundance: .; j_gene: TRBJ2-3; d_gene: .; CDR3aa: CASRRLSTDTQYF; CDR3nt: TGTGCCAGTAGACGCCTGAGCACAGATACGCAGTATTTT
v_gene: TRBV7-9; len: 12; abundance: few; j_gene: TRBJ2-7; d_gene: .; CDR3aa: CASSRGFYEQYF; CDR3nt: TGTGCCAGCAGCCGAGGTTTTTACGAGCAGTACTTC
v_gene: TRBV2; len: 14; abundance: .; j_gene: TRBJ2-3; d_gene: TRBD2; CDR3aa: CASSESLAEDTQYF; CDR3nt: TGTGCCAGCAGTGAAAGTCTAGCGGAGGATACGCAGTATTTT
v_gene: TRBV29-1; len: 14; abundance: .; j_gene: TRBJ2-3; d_gene: TRBD1; CDR3aa: CSVTWTGGADTQYF; CDR3nt: TGCAGCGTTACCTGGACAGGGGGCGCAGATACGCAGTATTTT
v_gene: TRBV24-1; len: 16; abundance: many; j_gene: TRBJ2-1; d_gene: TRBD1; CDR3aa: CATSDRGQGLGDEQFF; CDR3nt: TGTGCCACCAGTGACCGTGGACAGGGGTTGGGGGATGAGCAGTTCTTC
v_gene: TRBV29-1; len: 15; abundance: few; j_gene: TRBJ2-3; d_gene: TRBD1; CDR3aa: CSAEDRGRTPNTQYF; CDR3nt: TGCAGCGCCGAGGACAGGGGGCGAACACCGAATACGCAGTATTTT
v_gene: TRBV7-9; len: 13; abundance: many; j_gene: TRBJ2-1; d_gene: .; CDR3aa: CASSSGAYNEQFF; CDR3nt: TGTGCCAGCAGCTCGGGGGCGTACAATGAGCAGTTCTTC
v_gene: TRBV2; len: 11; abundance: few; j_gene: TRBJ2-1; d_gene: .; CDR3aa: CASRGAHEQFF; CDR3nt: TGTGCCAGCAGGGGTGCCCATGAGCAGTTCTTC
v_gene: TRBV20-1; len: 12; abundance: few; j_gene: TRBJ1-5; d_gene: TRBD1; CDR3aa: CSVDRGGQPQHF; CDR3nt: TGCAGTGTTGACAGGGGAGGTCAGCCCCAGCATTTT
v_gene: TRBV12-3/TRBV12-4; len: 13; abundance: many; j_gene: TRBJ1-2; d_gene: .; CDR3aa: CASTGDPRAGYTF; CDR3nt: TGTGCCAGCACCGGGGACCCTCGCGCTGGCTACACCTTC
v_gene: TRBV5-1; len: 15; abundance: .; j_gene: TRBJ2-1; d_gene: .; CDR3aa: CASSLDARGPIEQFF; CDR3nt: TGCGCCAGCAGCTTGGATGCGAGAGGGCCGATTGAGCAGTTCTTC
v_gene: TRBV5-1; len: 13; abundance: many; j_gene: TRBJ1-3; d_gene: .; CDR3aa: CASSFSLGNTIYF; CDR3nt: TGCGCCAGCAGCTTTAGTCTTGGAAACACCATATATTTT
v_gene: TRBV5-1; len: 16; abundance: .; j_gene: TRBJ2-7; d_gene: TRBD2; CDR3aa: CASSLVGLAGAYEQYF; CDR3nt: TGCGCCAGCAGCTTGGTCGGTCTAGCGGGGGCCTACGAGCAGTACTTC
v_gene: TRBV9; len: 14; abundance: .; j_gene: TRBJ2-1; d_gene: .; CDR3aa: CASSVVTSYNEQFF; CDR3nt: TGTGCCAGCAGCGTAGTTACTAGTTACAATGAGCAGTTCTTC
v_gene: TRBV5-1; len: 15; abundance: many; j_gene: TRBJ1-1; d_gene: TRBD1; CDR3aa: CASSPLGQTYSEAFF; CDR3nt: TGCGCCAGCAGCCCCTTGGGACAGACATATTCGGAAGCTTTCTTT
v_gene: TRBV20-1; len: 13; abundance: few; j_gene: TRBJ2-1; d_gene: .; CDR3aa: CSARDLLTGEQFF; CDR3nt: TGCAGTGCTAGAGATCTACTGACCGGTGAGCAGTTCTTC
v_gene: TRBV12-3/TRBV12-4; len: 15; abundance: many; j_gene: TRBJ2-3; d_gene: .; CDR3aa: CASSPEPRSTDTQYF; CDR3nt: TGTGCCAGCAGTCCCGAACCCAGAAGCACAGATACGCAGTATTTT
v_gene: TRBV19; len: 17; abundance: .; j_gene: TRBJ2-1; d_gene: TRBD1; CDR3aa: CASSIPRTGTRNNEQFF; CDR3nt: TGTGCCAGTAGTATCCCCAGGACAGGAACGAGGAACAATGAGCAGTTCTTC
v_gene: TRBV7-9; len: 16; abundance: few; j_gene: TRBJ2-2; d_gene: TRBD2; CDR3aa: CASSRGLAGKDGELFF; CDR3nt: TGTGCCAGCAGCAGGGGACTAGCGGGGAAGGACGGGGAGCTGTTTTTT
v_gene: TRBV10-3; len: 14; abundance: .; j_gene: TRBJ1-2; d_gene: .; CDR3aa: CAISSQGKNYGYTF; CDR3nt: TGTGCCATCAGTAGCCAGGGGAAGAACTATGGCTACACCTTC
v_gene: TRBV7-8; len: 17; abundance: .; j_gene: TRBJ2-2; d_gene: .; CDR3aa: CASSVSGTVRNTGELFF; CDR3nt: TGTGCCAGCAGCGTCTCCGGGACTGTTAGGAACACCGGGGAGCTGTTTTTT
v_gene: TRBV10-3; len: 13; abundance: many; j_gene: TRBJ2-6; d_gene: .; CDR3aa: CATTSSGANVLTF; CDR3nt: TGTGCCACGACGAGCTCTGGGGCCAACGTCCTGACTTTC
v_gene: TRBV5-1; len: 9; abundance: .; j_gene: TRBJ2-7; d_gene: .; CDR3aa: CAIFHEQYF; CDR3nt: TGCGCCATCTTCCACGAGCAGTACTTC
v_gene: TRBV5-1; len: 15; abundance: few; j_gene: TRBJ1-1; d_gene: TRBD1; CDR3aa: CASSLSKGANTEAFF; CDR3nt: TGCGCCAGCAGCTTGAGCAAGGGGGCGAACACTGAAGCTTTCTTT
v_gene: TRBV28; len: 15; abundance: .; j_gene: TRBJ2-7; d_gene: .; CDR3aa: CASSSGDKGVYEQYF; CDR3nt: TGTGCCAGCAGTTCCGGAGACAAAGGGGTATACGAGCAGTACTTC
v_gene: TRBV28; len: 13; abundance: many; j_gene: TRBJ2-7; d_gene: TRBD2; CDR3aa: CASRREGPYEQYF; CDR3nt: TGTGCCAGCAGGAGGGAGGGGCCCTACGAGCAGTACTTC
v_gene: TRBV20-1; len: 13; abundance: .; j_gene: TRBJ2-7; d_gene: .; CDR3aa: CSASWQGTYEQYF; CDR3nt: TGCAGTGCTAGCTGGCAGGGAACCTACGAGCAGTACTTC
v_gene: TRBV14; len: 13; abundance: many; j_gene: TRBJ1-2; d_gene: .; CDR3aa: CASSPGFGYGYTF; CDR3nt: TGTGCCAGCAGCCCGGGGTTTGGCTATGGCTACACCTTC
v_gene: TRBV24-1; len: 13; abundance: .; j_gene: TRBJ2-1; d_gene: TRBD2; CDR3aa: CATSQLAGYEQFF; CDR3nt: TGTGCCACCAGCCAACTAGCGGGCTATGAGCAGTTCTTC
v_gene: TRBV2; len: 15; abundance: many; j_gene: TRBJ2-1; d_gene: .; CDR3aa: CASSELGGGYNEQFF; CDR3nt: TGTGCCAGCAGTGAATTAGGGGGGGGATACAATGAGCAGTTCTTC
v_gene: TRBV12-3/TRBV12-4; len: 14; abundance: .; j_gene: TRBJ2-1; d_gene: TRBD2; CDR3aa: CASSLGLAMDEQFF; CDR3nt: TGTGCCAGCAGTTTAGGACTAGCGATGGATGAGCAGTTCTTC
v_gene: TRBV2; len: 16; abundance: .; j_gene: TRBJ2-1; d_gene: TRBD2; CDR3aa: CASSAPGTSGSNEQFF; CDR3nt: TGTGCCAGCAGTGCCCCCGGGACTAGCGGGAGTAATGAGCAGTTCTTC
v_gene: TRBV20-1; len: 15; abundance: .; j_gene: TRBJ2-7; d_gene: TRBD2; CDR3aa: CSASFRREGSYEQYF; CDR3nt: TGCAGTGCTAGTTTCCGGCGGGAGGGGTCCTACGAGCAGTACTTC
v_gene: TRBV29-1; len: 15; abundance: many; j_gene: TRBJ2-5; d_gene: TRBD2; CDR3aa: CSVEVLAGGKETQYF; CDR3nt: TGCAGCGTTGAAGTACTAGCGGGAGGTAAAGAGACCCAGTACTTC
v_gene: TRBV20-1; len: 15; abundance: .; j_gene: TRBJ1-5; d_gene: TRBD1; CDR3aa: CSALSGGRGNQPQHF; CDR3nt: TGCAGTGCGCTCTCAGGGGGCCGGGGAAATCAGCCCCAGCATTTT
v_gene: TRBV6-5; len: 15; abundance: .; j_gene: TRBJ2-7; d_gene: TRBD1; CDR3aa: CASSYSDRGRGEQYF; CDR3nt: TGTGCCAGCAGTTACTCCGACAGGGGAAGGGGCGAGCAGTACTTC
v_gene: TRBV18; len: 18; abundance: .; j_gene: TRBJ2-2; d_gene: TRBD1; CDR3aa: CASSPPTGGKSNTGELFF; CDR3nt: TGTGCCAGCTCACCACCGACAGGGGGGAAATCGAACACCGGGGAGCTGTTTTTT
v_gene: TRBV7-2; len: 15; abundance: .; j_gene: TRBJ2-1; d_gene: .; CDR3aa: CASSPNRDFYNEQFF; CDR3nt: TGTGCCAGCAGCCCTAACCGGGACTTCTACAATGAGCAGTTCTTC
v_gene: TRBV20-1; len: 13; abundance: .; j_gene: TRBJ2-3; d_gene: .; CDR3aa: CSARGGATDGGYF; CDR3nt: TGCAGTGCTAGAGGAGGAGCGACAGATGGGGGATATTTT
v_gene: TRBV25-1; len: 14; abundance: .; j_gene: TRBJ2-5; d_gene: TRBD2; CDR3aa: CASSGETSWETQYF; CDR3nt: TGTGCCAGCAGTGGGGAGACTAGCTGGGAGACCCAGTACTTC
v_gene: TRBV20-1; len: 12; abundance: .; j_gene: TRBJ1-2; d_gene: .; CDR3aa: CSARTNNDGYTF; CDR3nt: TGCAGTGCTCGGACGAACAACGATGGCTACACCTTC
v_gene: TRBV4-1; len: 13; abundance: few; j_gene: TRBJ1-1; d_gene: .; CDR3aa: CASSPLVYTEAFF; CDR3nt: TGCGCCAGCAGCCCCCTGGTATACACTGAAGCTTTCTTT
v_gene: TRBV28; len: 14; abundance: few; j_gene: TRBJ1-6; d_gene: .; CDR3aa: CASSTPGVNSPLHF; CDR3nt: TGTGCCAGCAGTACCCCAGGGGTTAATTCACCCCTCCACTTT